This T cell receptor beta chain was retrieved from a study of human CD8 memory T cell subsets. UMI-labeled 5' RACE generated the TCR beta libraries. TCRdb reanalyzed the 5' RACE reads and collapses them to one entry per CDR3 protein, without DNA. This table holds around 9,800 distinct CDR3 sequences. Concerning this clonotype itself: The antigen remains undetermined.

Study-wide points: Sequencing in this study was performed exclusively on T cell receptor beta chains. Stem-like memory and precursor exhausted T cell populations exhibited comparably high diversity, in distinction to effector memory cells. Minimal repertoire overlap was seen between stem-like memory T cells and precursor exhausted T cells.

The CDR3 runs to 14 residues. Germline lookup yields CDR1 SGHKS and CDR2 YYEKEE (reference sequence). Total RNA was taken from roughly 160,000 sorted CD8+ T cells, in duplicate, per subset. This clonotype was sampled from a human donor in good health. Sequenced sample: CD8+ T cells from PBMCs. The chain uses TRBV5-5 and TRBJ1-6; as DNA is missing, the TRBD1 call by TCRdb cannot be tested. The CDR3 region is CASSFAGHGSPLHF.